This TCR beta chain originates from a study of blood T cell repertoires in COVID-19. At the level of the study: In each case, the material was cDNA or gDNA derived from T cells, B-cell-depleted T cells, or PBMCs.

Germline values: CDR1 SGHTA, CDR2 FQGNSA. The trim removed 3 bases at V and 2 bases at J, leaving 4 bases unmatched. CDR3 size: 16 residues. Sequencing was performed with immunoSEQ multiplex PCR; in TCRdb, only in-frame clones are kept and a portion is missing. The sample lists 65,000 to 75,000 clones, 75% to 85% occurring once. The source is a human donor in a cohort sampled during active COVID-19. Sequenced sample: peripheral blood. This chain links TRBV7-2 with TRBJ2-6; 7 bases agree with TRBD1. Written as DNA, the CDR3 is TGTGCCAGCAGCTTTGGACAGGTACCTGGGGCCAACGTCCTGACTTTC. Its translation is CASSFGQVPGANVLTF.